One sample yielded the 31 T cell receptor beta chains listed below, sequenced in a study of monozygotic twins with inflammatory bowel disease. TCRdb reworked the 5' RACE reads into one entry per CDR3 protein, no DNA. This sample's table has approximately 160,000 distinct CDR3 sequences. The material sequenced was blood. The source is a human donor with ulcerative colitis or Crohn's disease, or a healthy co-twin of an affected twin (not recorded which).

This chain connects TRBV4-3 to TRBJ1-6. CDR1 is LGHNA and CDR2 is YSLEER in the germline V gene. The CDR3 has 16 residues. The CDR3 spells CASSLSKFDLNSPLHF.

This chain connects TRBV5-1 to TRBJ2-6. Germline V lookup: CDR1 SGHRS, CDR2 YFSETQ. The CDR3 length is 17 residues. CDR3 in amino acids: CASSLRGQGAGANVLTF.

The CDR3 is CATSDSGQGGSNTGELFF. J is TRBJ2-2 and V is TRBV24-1; TCRdb calls TRBD1, which cannot be checked without DNA. Per the germline V gene, CDR1 is KGHDR and CDR2 is SFDVKD. The CDR3 consists of 18 residues.

CDR3 region: CSVHLGEGNEQFF. The chain joins TRBV29-1 to TRBJ2-1. This CDR3 is built from 13 residues. In germline, CDR1 is SQVTM, CDR2 ANQGSEA.

The chain has TRBV12-3 or TRBV12-4 and TRBJ1-5; checking the TCRdb D call of TRBD1 is not possible without DNA. The CDR3 runs to 14 residues. Here the CDR3 reads CASSLGSGGPPQHF.

The CDR3 loop reads CASSGLSRQYF. The V gene is TRBV25-1, the J gene TRBJ2-7. CDR1 and CDR2 (germline): MGHDK, SYGVNS. CDR3 length: 11 residues.

The chain couples TRBV25-1 to TRBJ1-1; TCRdb indicates TRBD1, and absent DNA this call remains unverified. Germline V gene data show CDR1 as MGHDK and CDR2 as SYGVNS. CDR3 length: 13 residues. CDR3 protein: CASSEHRVSEAFF. The entire variable domain, with the rest obtained from reference TRBV25-1 and TRBJ1-1, is as follows: EADIYQTPRYLVIGTGKKITLECSQTMGHDKMYWYQQDPGMELHLIHYSYGVNSTEKGDLSSESTVSRIRTEHFPLTLESARPSHTSQYLCASSEHRVSEAFFGQGTRLTVV.

The genes are TRBV29-1 and TRBJ1-1. The CDR3 is 13 residues long. CDR1 and CDR2 from the germline V gene are SQVTM and ANQGSEA. This CDR3 is CSVVDSENTEAFF.

The chain uses TRBV20-1 and TRBJ1-1. Germline CDR1 is DFQATT and CDR2 is SNEGSKA (reference sequence). This CDR3 has 14 residues. The CDR3 loop is CSARVWVTNTEAFF.

This rearrangement joins TRBV2 to TRBJ2-5; lacking DNA, the TRBD2 call made by TCRdb goes unchecked. CDR3 length equals 16 residues. Germline assignment: CDR1 SNHLY and CDR2 FYNNEI. CDR3 sequence reads: CASIDSPGGAGETQYF.

This rearrangement joins TRBV7-8 to TRBJ1-1. This CDR3 contains 12 residues. Germline V CDR1 and CDR2: SGHVS, FQNEAQ. The chain's CDR3 is CASSLDGSEAFF.

The chain is built from TRBV12-3 or TRBV12-4 and TRBJ2-7; lacking DNA, the TRBD1 call made by TCRdb goes unchecked. The CDR3 is made up of 13 amino acids. The CDR3 spells CASTSGFSYEQYF.

The chain combines TRBV25-1 with TRBJ2-1. CDR1 is MGHDK and CDR2 is SYGVNS in the germline V gene. The CDR3 sequence is 12 residues long. The CDR3 loop reads CASSDLAEEQFF.

The V call is TRBV5-1, the J call TRBJ2-1; the TCRdb D gene call, TRBD1, has no DNA to confirm it. The CDR3 extends over 14 amino acids. The germline gives CDR1 SGHRS, CDR2 YFSETQ. The chain's CDR3 is CASRAGGVWDEQFF.

CDR3 in amino acids: CASSRPYSPLHF. This sequence joins TRBV28 and TRBJ1-6. CDR3 size: 12 residues. From germline, CDR1 is MDHEN and CDR2 SYDVKM.

J is TRBJ2-3 and V is TRBV7-9. The germline CDR1 and CDR2 sequences are SEHNR and FQNEAQ (reference sequence). The CDR3 contains 14 residues. This CDR3 reads CASSFTGSTDTQYF.

This rearrangement joins TRBV5-1 to TRBJ2-2. The germline gives CDR1 SGHRS, CDR2 YFSETQ. This CDR3 has 16 residues. This CDR3 is CASSLERVSNTGELFF.

The chain couples TRBV30 to TRBJ1-1. This CDR3 has 16 amino acids. CDR1 and CDR2 (germline): GTSNPN, SVGIG (reference sequence). CDR3 loop: CAWSVGGNPMNTEAFF.

The V gene is TRBV5-4, the J gene TRBJ2-3; no DNA is available, so the TRBD2 call from TCRdb remains unchecked. This CDR3 region has 15 residues. In germline, CDR1 is SGHNT, CDR2 YYREEE (reference sequence). The CDR3 sequence is CASSRLAGGTDTQYF.

The V call is TRBV5-4, the J call TRBJ2-1; the D call of TRBD1 rests on TCRdb alone, since no DNA is present to check it. Germline V gives CDR1 SGHNT, CDR2 YYREEE (reference sequence). This CDR3 has 13 residues. CDR3 sequence: CASSPEGAGEQFF. The variable domain in full, completed from reference TRBV5-4 and TRBJ2-1, reads ETGVTQSPTHLIKTRGQQVTLRCSSQSGHNTVSWYQQALGQGPQFIFQYYREEENGRGNFPPRFSGLQFPNYSSELNVNALELDDSALYLCASSPEGAGEQFFGPGTRLTVL.

The V and J genes are TRBV11-3 and TRBJ2-1; lacking DNA, the TRBD2 call made by TCRdb goes unchecked. This CDR3 is built from 16 residues. CDR1 is SGHNT, CDR2 YENEEA, per germline. The CDR3 here is CASSLDDQRGINEQFF.

V and J are TRBV19 and TRBJ1-5. Germline V CDR1 and CDR2: LNHDA, SQIVND (reference sequence). The CDR3 sequence is 14 residues long. The CDR3 sequence: CASNPTNSNQPQHF. Full variable domain (remainder filled in from reference TRBV19 and TRBJ1-5): DGGITQSPKYLFRKEGQNVTLSCEQNLNHDAMYWYRQDPGQGLRLIYYSQIVNDFQKGDIAEGYSVSREKKESFPLTVTSAQKNPTAFYLCASNPTNSNQPQHFGDGTRLSIL.

The V and J genes are TRBV7-2 and TRBJ2-7; there is no DNA to check the TCRdb D call of TRBD2. The CDR3 is made up of 16 amino acids. Looked up from germline, CDR1 is SGHTA and CDR2 is FQGNSA. This CDR3 is CASSLGFSSGPYEQYF.

This chain joins TRBV20-1 and TRBJ1-4; no DNA is available, so the TRBD1 call from TCRdb remains unchecked. This CDR3 comprises 14 residues. Germline values: CDR1 DFQATT, CDR2 SNEGSKA (reference sequence). The CDR3: CSATVDATNEKLFF.

The J gene is TRBJ1-4, the V gene TRBV20-1. The CDR3 has 13 amino acids. CDR1 DFQATT and CDR2 SNEGSKA come from the germline V gene (reference sequence). The CDR3 reads CSARDTLDEKLFF.

The V call is TRBV5-1, the J call TRBJ2-7; the D call of TRBD1 rests on TCRdb alone, since no DNA is present to check it. The CDR3 extends over 14 amino acids. The germline V gene encodes CDR1 SGHRS and CDR2 YFSETQ. This CDR3 reads CASSFTGHSYEQYF.

The rearrangement uses TRBV4-1 and TRBJ2-3; the TCRdb D gene call, TRBD2, has no DNA to confirm it. The CDR3 runs 17 residues. Germline V gene data show CDR1 as MGHRA and CDR2 as YSYEKL. CDR3 protein: CASSPQDGGMKGDTQYF.

The chain joins TRBV5-5 to TRBJ2-2; the TCRdb D gene call, TRBD1, has no DNA to confirm it. Germline CDR1 reads SGHKS; CDR2 reads YYEKEE (reference sequence). The CDR3 contains 17 residues. The CDR3 protein is CASSLSPGQANTGELFF.

V gene TRBV5-1 combines with J gene TRBJ2-7; the TCRdb D gene call, TRBD2, has no DNA to confirm it. The germline gives CDR1 SGHRS, CDR2 YFSETQ. The CDR3 is made up of 15 amino acids. This chain's CDR3 is CASSWSAESSYEQYF.

V and J are TRBV15 and TRBJ2-2; with no DNA, the TCRdb D assignment of TRBD1 cannot be verified. There are 19 residues in the CDR3. Germline V gene data show CDR1 as LNHNV and CDR2 as YYDKDF (reference sequence). The chain's CDR3 is CATSRVPGQGAKLSGELFF.

The J gene is TRBJ1-2, the V gene TRBV28. Germline V lookup: CDR1 MDHEN, CDR2 SYDVKM. The CDR3 is made up of 14 amino acids. This CDR3 is CASSSLPDNYGYTF.